This T cell receptor (beta chain) was observed in a study of OX40 agonist ivuxolimab in advanced cancers. V lost 5 bases and J 2 bases, leaving 13 bases between the germline ends. Germline loops: CDR1 KGHSH, CDR2 LQKENI. CDR3 length: 15 amino acids. Clones were sequenced by immunoSEQ multiplex PCR, and TCRdb holds only the in-frame ones, with some missing. This sample has some 66,000 clones, with about three quarters found just once. Material: CD4+ or CD8+ T cells sorted from blood, obtained in a trial of the OX40 agonist ivuxolimab. The chain recombines TRBV18 with TRBJ2-1; D may be TRBD1 (6 bases). The TCR originated in an adult with an advanced solid tumor such as melanoma, head and neck, liver or kidney cancer. CDR3 nucleotide sequence: TGTGCCAGCTCATTGGACAGAGTTGCCTACAATGAGCAGTTCTTC. This sequence encodes CASSLDRVAYNEQFF.